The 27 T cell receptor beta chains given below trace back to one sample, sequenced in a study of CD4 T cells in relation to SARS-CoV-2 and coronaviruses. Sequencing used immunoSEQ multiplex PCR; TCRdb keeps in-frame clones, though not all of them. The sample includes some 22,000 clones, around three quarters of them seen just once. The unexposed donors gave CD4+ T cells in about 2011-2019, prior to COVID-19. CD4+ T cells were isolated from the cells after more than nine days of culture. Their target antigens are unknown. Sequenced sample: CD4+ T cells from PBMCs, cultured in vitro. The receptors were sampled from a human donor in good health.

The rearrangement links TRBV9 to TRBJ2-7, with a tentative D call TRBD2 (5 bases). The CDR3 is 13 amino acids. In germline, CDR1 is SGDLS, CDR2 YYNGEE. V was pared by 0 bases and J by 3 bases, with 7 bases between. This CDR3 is CASSVGGSYEQYF. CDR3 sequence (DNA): TGTGCCAGCAGCGTAGGAGGGAGCTACGAGCAGTACTTC.

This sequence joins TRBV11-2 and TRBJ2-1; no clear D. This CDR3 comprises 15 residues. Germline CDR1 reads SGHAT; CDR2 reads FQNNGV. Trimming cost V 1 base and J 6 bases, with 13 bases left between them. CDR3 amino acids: CASSLGPRLGNEQFF. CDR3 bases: TGTGCCAGCAGCTTAGGGCCACGGTTGGGCAATGAGCAGTTCTTC.

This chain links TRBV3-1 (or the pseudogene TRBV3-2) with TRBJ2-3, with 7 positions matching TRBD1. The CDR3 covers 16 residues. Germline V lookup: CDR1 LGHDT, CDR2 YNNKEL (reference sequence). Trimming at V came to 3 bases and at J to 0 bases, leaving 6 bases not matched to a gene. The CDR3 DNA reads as TGTGCCAGCAGCCAGGGAACAGGGGCTAGCACAGATACGCAGTATTTT. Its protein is CASSQGTGASTDTQYF.

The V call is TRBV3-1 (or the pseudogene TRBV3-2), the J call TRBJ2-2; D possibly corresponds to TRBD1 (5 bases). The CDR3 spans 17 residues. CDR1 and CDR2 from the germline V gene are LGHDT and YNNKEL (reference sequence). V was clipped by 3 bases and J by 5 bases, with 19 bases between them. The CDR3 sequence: CASSHIWTRINTGELFF. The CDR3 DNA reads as TGTGCCAGCAGCCACATTTGGACAAGAATTAATACCGGGGAGCTGTTTTTT.

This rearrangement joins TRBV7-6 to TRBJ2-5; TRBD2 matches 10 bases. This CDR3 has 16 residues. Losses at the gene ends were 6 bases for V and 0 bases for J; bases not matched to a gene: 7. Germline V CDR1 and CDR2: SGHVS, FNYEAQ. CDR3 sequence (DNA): TGTGCCAGCAGTTTTGGGACTAGCGCCTACCAAGAGACCCAGTACTTC. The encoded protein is CASSFGTSAYQETQYF.

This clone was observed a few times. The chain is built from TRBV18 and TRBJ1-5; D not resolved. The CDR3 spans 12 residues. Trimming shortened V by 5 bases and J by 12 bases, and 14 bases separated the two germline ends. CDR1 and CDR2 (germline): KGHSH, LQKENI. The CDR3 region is CASSADGGFQHF. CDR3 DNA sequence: TGTGCCAGCTCAGCAGACGGAGGGTTCCAGCATTTT.

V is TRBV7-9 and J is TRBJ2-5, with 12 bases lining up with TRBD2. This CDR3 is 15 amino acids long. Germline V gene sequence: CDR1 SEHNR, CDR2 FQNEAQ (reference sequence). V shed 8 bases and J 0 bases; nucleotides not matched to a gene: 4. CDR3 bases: TGTGCCAGCGCCCTAGCGGGAGGGAACCAAGAGACCCAGTACTTC. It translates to CASALAGGNQETQYF.

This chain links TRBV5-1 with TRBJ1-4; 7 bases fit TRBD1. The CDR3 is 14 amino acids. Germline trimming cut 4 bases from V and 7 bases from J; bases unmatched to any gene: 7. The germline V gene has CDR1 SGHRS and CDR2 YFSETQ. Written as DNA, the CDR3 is TGCGCCAGCAGCGTTGACAGGGCGGGTGAAAAACTGTTTTTT. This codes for CASSVDRAGEKLFF.

CDR3 coding DNA: TGTGCCAGCGGGGACAGCCACTACGAGCAGTACTTC. Amino acid sequence: CASGDSHYEQYF. The genes are TRBV5-4 and TRBJ2-7; 7 bases are a match to TRBD1. The germline V gene has CDR1 SGHNT and CDR2 YYREEE (reference sequence). Unmatched junction bases numbered 4, after V lost 7 bases and J lost 3 bases. This CDR3 contains 12 residues.

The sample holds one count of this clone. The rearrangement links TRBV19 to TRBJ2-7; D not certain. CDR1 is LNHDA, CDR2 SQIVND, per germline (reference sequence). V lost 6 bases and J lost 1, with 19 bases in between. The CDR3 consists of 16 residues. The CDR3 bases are TGTGCCAGTAGACCGCAAGGACGGACCGCTTCCTACGAGCAGTACTTC. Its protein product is CASRPQGRTASYEQYF.

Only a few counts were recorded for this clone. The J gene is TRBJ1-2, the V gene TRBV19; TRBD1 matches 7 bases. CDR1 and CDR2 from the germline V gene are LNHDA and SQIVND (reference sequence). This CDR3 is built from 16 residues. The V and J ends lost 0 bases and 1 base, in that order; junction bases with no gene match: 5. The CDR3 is CASSIDPQGVNYGYTF. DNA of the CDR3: TGTGCCAGTAGTATAGATCCGCAGGGGGTTAACTATGGCTACACCTTC.

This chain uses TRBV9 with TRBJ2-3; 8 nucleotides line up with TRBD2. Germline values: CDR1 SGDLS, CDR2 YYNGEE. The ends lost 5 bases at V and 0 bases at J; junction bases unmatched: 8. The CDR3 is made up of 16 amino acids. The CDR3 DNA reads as TGTGCCAGCAGTCCTACTAGCGGTACTAGCACAGATACGCAGTATTTT. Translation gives CASSPTSGTSTDTQYF.

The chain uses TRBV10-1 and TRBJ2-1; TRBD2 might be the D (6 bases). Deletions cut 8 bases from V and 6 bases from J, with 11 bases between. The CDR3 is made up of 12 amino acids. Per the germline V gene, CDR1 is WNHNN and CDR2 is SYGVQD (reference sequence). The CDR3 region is CASSGTVNEQFF. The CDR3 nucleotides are TGCGCCAGCTCCGGGACTGTCAATGAGCAGTTCTTC.

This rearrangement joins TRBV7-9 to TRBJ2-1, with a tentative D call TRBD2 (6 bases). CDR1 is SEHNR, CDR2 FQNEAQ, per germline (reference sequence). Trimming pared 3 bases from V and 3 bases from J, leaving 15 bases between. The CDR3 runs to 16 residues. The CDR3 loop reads CASSFVNSGNYNEQFF. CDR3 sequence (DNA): TGTGCCAGCAGCTTTGTGAATAGCGGAAACTACAATGAGCAGTTCTTC. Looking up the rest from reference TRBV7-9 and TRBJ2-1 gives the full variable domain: DTGVSQNPRHKITKRGQNVTFRCDPISEHNRLYWYRQTLGQGPEFLTYFQNEAQLEKSRLLSDRFSAERPKGSFSTLEIQRTEQGDSAMYLCASSFVNSGNYNEQFFGPGTRLTVL.

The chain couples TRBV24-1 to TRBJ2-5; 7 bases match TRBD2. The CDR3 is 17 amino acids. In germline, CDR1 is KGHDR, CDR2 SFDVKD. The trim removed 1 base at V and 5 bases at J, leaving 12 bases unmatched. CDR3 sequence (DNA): TGTGCCACCAGTGATTTAAGCTCAGGACTAGTAGGTGAGACCCAGTACTTC. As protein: CATSDLSSGLVGETQYF.

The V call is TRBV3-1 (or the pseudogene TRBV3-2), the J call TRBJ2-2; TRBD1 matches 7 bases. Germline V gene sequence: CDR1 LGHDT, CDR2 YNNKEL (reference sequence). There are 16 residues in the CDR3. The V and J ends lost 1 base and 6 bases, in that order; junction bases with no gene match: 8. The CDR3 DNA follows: TGTGCCAGCAGCCAAGCCTTACTCACAGGGGCCGGGGAGCTGTTTTTT. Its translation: CASSQALLTGAGELFF.

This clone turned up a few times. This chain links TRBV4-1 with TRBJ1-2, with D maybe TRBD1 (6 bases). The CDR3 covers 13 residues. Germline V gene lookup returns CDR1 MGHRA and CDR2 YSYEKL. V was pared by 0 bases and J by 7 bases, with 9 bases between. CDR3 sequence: CASSQDRDTGYTF. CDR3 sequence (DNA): TGCGCCAGCAGCCAAGATCGGGACACTGGCTACACCTTC.

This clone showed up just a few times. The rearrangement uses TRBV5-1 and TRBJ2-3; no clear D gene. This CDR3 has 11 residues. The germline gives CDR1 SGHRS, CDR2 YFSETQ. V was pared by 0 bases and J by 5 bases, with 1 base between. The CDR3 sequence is CASSLEDTQYF. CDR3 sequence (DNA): TGCGCCAGCAGCTTGGAAGATACGCAGTATTTT. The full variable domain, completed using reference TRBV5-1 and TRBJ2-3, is KAGVTQTPRYLIKTRGQQVTLSCSPISGHRSVSWYQQTPGQGLQFLFEYFSETQRNKGNFPGRFSGRQFSNSRSEMNVSTLELGDSALYLCASSLEDTQYFGPGTRLTVL.

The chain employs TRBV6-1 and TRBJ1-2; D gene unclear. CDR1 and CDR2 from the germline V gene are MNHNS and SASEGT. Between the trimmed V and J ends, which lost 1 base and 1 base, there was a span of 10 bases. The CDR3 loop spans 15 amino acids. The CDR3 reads CASSEGGVINYGYTF. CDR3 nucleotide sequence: TGTGCCAGCAGTGAAGGCGGGGTCATTAACTATGGCTACACCTTC.

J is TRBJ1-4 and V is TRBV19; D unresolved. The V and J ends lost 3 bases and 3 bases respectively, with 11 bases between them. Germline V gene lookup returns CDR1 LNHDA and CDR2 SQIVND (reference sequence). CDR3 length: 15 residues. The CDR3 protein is CASSMGGYPNEKLFF. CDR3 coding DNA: TGTGCCAGTAGTATGGGAGGGTATCCTAATGAAAAACTGTTTTTT.

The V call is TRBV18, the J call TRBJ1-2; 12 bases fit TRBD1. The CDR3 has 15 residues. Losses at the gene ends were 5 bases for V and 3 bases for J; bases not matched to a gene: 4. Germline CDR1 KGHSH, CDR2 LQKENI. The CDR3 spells CASSEGQGADYGYTF. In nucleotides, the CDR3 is TGTGCCAGCTCAGAGGGACAGGGGGCGGACTATGGCTACACCTTC. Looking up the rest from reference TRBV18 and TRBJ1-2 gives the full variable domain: NAGVMQNPRHLVRRRGQEARLRCSPMKGHSHVYWYRQLPEEGLKFMVYLQKENIIDESGMPKERFSAEFPKEGPSILRIQQVVRGDSAAYFCASSEGQGADYGYTFGSGTRLTVV.

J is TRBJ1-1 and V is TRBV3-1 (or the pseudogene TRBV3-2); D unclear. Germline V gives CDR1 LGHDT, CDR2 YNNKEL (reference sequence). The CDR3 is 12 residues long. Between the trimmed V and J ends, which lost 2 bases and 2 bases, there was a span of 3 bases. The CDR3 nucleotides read TGTGCCAGCAGCCAACTTAACACTGAAGCTTTCTTT. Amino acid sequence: CASSQLNTEAFF.

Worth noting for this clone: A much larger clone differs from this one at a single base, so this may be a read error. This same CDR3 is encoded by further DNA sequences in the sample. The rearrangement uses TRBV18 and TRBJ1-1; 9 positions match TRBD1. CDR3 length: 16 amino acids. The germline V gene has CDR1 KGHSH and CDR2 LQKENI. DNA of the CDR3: TGTGCTAGCTCATCATTTACGGGGACAGGGAATACTGAAGCTTTCTTT. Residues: CASSSFTGTGNTEAFF.

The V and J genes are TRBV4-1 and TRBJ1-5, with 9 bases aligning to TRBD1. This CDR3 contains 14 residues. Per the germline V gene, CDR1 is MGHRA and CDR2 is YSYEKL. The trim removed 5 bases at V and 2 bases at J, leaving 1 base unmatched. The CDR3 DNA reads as TGCGCCAGCAGCACAGGGGGCGGCAATCAGCCCCAGCATTTT. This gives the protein CASSTGGGNQPQHF.

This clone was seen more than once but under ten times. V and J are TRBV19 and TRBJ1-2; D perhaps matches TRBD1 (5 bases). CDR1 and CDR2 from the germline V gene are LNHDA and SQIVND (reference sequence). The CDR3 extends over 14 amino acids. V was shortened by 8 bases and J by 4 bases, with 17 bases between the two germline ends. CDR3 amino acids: CASQPWLGVYGYTF. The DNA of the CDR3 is TGTGCCAGTCAACCTTGGTTGGGGGTCTATGGCTACACCTTC.

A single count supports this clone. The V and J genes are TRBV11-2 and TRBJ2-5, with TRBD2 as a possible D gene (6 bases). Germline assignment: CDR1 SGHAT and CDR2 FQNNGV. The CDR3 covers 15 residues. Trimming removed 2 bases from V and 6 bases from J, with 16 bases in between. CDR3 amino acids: CASSLLHGGEQTQYF. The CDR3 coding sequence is TGTGCCAGCAGCTTATTGCACGGCGGGGAACAGACCCAGTACTTC.

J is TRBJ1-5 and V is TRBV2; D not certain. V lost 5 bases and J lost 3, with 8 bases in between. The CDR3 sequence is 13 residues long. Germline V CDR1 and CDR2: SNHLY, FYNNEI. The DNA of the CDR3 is TGTGCCAGCAGTCCAGAGCACAATCAGCCCCAGCATTTT. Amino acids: CASSPEHNQPQHF.